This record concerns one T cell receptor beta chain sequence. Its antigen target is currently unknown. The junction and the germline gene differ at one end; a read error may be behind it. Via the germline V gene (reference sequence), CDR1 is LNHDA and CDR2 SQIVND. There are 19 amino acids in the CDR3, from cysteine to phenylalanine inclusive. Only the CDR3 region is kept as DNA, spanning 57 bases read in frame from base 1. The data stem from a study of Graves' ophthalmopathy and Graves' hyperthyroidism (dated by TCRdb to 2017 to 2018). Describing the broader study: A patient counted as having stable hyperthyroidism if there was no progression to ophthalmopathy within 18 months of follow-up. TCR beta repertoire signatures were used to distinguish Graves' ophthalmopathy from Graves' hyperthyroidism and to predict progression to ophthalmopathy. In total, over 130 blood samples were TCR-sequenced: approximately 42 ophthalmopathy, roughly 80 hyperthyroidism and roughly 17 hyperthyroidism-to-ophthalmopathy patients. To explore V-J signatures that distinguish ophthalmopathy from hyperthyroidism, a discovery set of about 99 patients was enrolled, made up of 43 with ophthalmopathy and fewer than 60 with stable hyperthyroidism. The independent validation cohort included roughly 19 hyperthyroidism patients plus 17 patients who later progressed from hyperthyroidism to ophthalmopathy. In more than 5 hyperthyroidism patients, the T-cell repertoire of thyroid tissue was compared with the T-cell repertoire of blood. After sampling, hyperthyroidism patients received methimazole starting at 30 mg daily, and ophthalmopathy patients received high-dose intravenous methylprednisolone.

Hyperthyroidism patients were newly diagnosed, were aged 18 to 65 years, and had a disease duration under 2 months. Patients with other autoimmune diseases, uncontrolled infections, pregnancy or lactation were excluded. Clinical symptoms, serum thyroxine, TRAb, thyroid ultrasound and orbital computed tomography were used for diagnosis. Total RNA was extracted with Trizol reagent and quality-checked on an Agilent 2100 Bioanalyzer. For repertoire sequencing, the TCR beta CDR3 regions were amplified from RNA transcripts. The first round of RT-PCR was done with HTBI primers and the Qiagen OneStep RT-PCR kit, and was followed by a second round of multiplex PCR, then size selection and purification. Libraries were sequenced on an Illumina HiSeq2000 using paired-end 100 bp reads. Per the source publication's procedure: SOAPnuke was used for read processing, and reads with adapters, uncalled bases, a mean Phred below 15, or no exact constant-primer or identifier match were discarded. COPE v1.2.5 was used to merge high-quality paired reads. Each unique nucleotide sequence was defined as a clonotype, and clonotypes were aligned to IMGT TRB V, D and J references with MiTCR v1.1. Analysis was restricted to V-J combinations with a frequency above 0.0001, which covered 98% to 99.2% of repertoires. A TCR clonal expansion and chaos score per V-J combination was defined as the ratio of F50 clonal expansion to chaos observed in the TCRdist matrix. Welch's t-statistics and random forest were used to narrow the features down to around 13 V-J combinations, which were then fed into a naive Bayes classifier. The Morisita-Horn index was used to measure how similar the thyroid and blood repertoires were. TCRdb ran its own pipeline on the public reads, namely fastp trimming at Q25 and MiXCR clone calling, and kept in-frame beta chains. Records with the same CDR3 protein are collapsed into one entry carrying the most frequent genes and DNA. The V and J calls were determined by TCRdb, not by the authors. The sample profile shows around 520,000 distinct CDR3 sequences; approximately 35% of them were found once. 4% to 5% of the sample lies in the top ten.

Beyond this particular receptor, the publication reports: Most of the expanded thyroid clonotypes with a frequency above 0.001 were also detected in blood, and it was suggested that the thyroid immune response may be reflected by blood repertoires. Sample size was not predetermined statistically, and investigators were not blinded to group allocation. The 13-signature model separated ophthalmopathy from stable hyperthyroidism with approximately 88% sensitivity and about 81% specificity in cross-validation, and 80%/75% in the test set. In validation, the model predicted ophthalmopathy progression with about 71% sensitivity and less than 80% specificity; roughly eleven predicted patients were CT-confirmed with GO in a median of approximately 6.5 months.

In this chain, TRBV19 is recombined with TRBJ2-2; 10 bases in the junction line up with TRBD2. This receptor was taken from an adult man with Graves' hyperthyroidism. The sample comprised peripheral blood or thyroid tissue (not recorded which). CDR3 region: CASSIMREREGRNAGELFF. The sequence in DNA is TGTGCCAGTAGTATTATGAGGGAGCGGGAGGGGCGGAACGCCGGGGAGCTGTTTTTT.